These T cell receptor beta chains were read from a single sample in a study of blood T cell repertoires in COVID-19. The table came from immunoSEQ multiplex PCR; TCRdb's copy has only in-frame clones and leaves some out. In the table there are 100,000 to 150,000 clones, 87% of which are singletons. The material sequenced was peripheral blood. The receptors were gathered from a human donor in a cohort sampled during active COVID-19. The CDR3 runs from the conserved cysteine through the conserved F or W. The order of the fields is V gene, CDR3 length, J gene, clone size, D gene, CDR3 protein, CDR3 DNA. The D gene is left open where the match is weak. Part of the rows lack a size; the others show once, few, many or a class for expanded clones.

V gene: TRBV29-1
CDR3 length: 13
J gene: TRBJ2-1
clone size: .
D gene: .
CDR3 protein: CSVALGGAGEQFF
CDR3 DNA: TGCAGCGTTGCCTTAGGGGGAGCAGGGGAGCAGTTCTTC

V gene: TRBV7-3
CDR3 length: 15
J gene: TRBJ2-7
clone size: .
D gene: TRBD2
CDR3 protein: CASSPLGGDSYEQYF
CDR3 DNA: TGTGCCAGCAGCCCCTTGGGGGGGGACTCCTACGAGCAGTACTTC

V gene: TRBV10-2
CDR3 length: 12
J gene: TRBJ2-1
clone size: .
D gene: .
CDR3 protein: CASSGGGFGQFF
CDR3 DNA: TGCGCCAGCAGTGGCGGAGGGTTCGGGCAGTTCTTC

V gene: TRBV28
CDR3 length: 16
J gene: TRBJ1-6
clone size: .
D gene: TRBD1
CDR3 protein: CASSLPLRGGYSPLHF
CDR3 DNA: TGTGCCAGCAGTTTACCCCTACGAGGGGGCTATTCACCCCTCCACTTT

V gene: TRBV9
CDR3 length: 18
J gene: TRBJ1-6
clone size: once
D gene: .
CDR3 protein: CASSVDPDSPIETSPLHF
CDR3 DNA: TGTGCCAGCAGCGTAGACCCGGACAGCCCTATAGAGACTTCACCCCTCCACTTT

V gene: TRBV7-6
CDR3 length: 14
J gene: TRBJ1-4
clone size: .
D gene: TRBD1
CDR3 protein: CASSPGQGSEKLFF
CDR3 DNA: TGTGCCAGCAGCCCGGGACAGGGGAGTGAAAAACTGTTTTTT

V gene: TRBV12-3/TRBV12-4
CDR3 length: 10
J gene: TRBJ1-1
clone size: .
D gene: .
CDR3 protein: CASSFLEAFF
CDR3 DNA: TGTGCCAGCAGTTTTCTGGAAGCTTTCTTT

V gene: TRBV27
CDR3 length: 21
J gene: TRBJ2-2
clone size: .
D gene: TRBD2
CDR3 protein: CASLRPSGTSGRRRNTGELFF
CDR3 DNA: TGTGCCAGCCTAAGACCTTCCGGGACTAGCGGGAGGCGAAGGAACACCGGGGAGCTGTTTTTT

V gene: TRBV15
CDR3 length: 14
J gene: TRBJ1-2
clone size: .
D gene: .
CDR3 protein: CATSSYGQINGYTF
CDR3 DNA: TGTGCCACCAGCAGCTACGGACAGATTAATGGCTACACCTTC

V gene: TRBV6-5
CDR3 length: 13
J gene: TRBJ2-1
clone size: once
D gene: .
CDR3 protein: CASSSAGRARQFF
CDR3 DNA: TGTGCCAGCAGTTCGGCCGGGAGAGCAAGGCAGTTCTTC

V gene: TRBV24-1
CDR3 length: 15
J gene: TRBJ2-1
clone size: .
D gene: .
CDR3 protein: CATSGVGGKAGEQFF
CDR3 DNA: TGTGCCACCAGTGGGGTGGGGGGTAAAGCGGGTGAGCAGTTCTTC

V gene: TRBV21-1
CDR3 length: 17
J gene: TRBJ2-1
clone size: once
D gene: .
CDR3 protein: CASSKVRTSSGYNEQFF
CDR3 DNA: TGTGCCAGCAGCAAAGTGAGAACTTCCAGCGGCTACAATGAGCAGTTCTTC

V gene: TRBV7-8
CDR3 length: 16
J gene: TRBJ2-7
clone size: .
D gene: TRBD1
CDR3 protein: CASRGTGTGSSYEQYF
CDR3 DNA: TGTGCCAGCAGGGGCACAGGGACAGGGAGCTCCTACGAGCAGTACTTC

V gene: TRBV14
CDR3 length: 13
J gene: TRBJ2-1
clone size: .
D gene: TRBD1
CDR3 protein: CASSATGRGQKFF
CDR3 DNA: TGTGCCAGCAGCGCTACGGGAAGGGGACAGAAGTTCTTC

V gene: TRBV18
CDR3 length: 14
J gene: TRBJ2-1
clone size: .
D gene: .
CDR3 protein: CASSPFIAYNEQFF
CDR3 DNA: TGTGCCAGCTCACCATTTATTGCGTACAATGAGCAGTTCTTC

V gene: TRBV5-1
CDR3 length: 16
J gene: TRBJ1-1
clone size: few
D gene: TRBD1
CDR3 protein: CASSQRQGAGNTEAFF
CDR3 DNA: TGCGCCAGCAGCCAGAGACAGGGGGCTGGGAACACTGAAGCTTTCTTT

V gene: TRBV19
CDR3 length: 15
J gene: TRBJ1-3
clone size: .
D gene: .
CDR3 protein: CASSRPGLSGNTIYF
CDR3 DNA: TGTGCCAGTAGTCGCCCAGGGCTCTCTGGAAACACCATATATTTT

V gene: TRBV20-1
CDR3 length: 11
J gene: TRBJ2-7
clone size: .
D gene: .
CDR3 protein: CSARRLGEQYF
CDR3 DNA: TGCAGTGCTAGAAGACTAGGCGAGCAGTACTTC

V gene: TRBV11-3
CDR3 length: 12
J gene: TRBJ1-1
clone size: .
D gene: .
CDR3 protein: CASSEMNTEAFF
CDR3 DNA: TGTGCCAGCAGCGAGATGAACACTGAAGCTTTCTTT

V gene: TRBV3-1/TRBV3-2
CDR3 length: 13
J gene: TRBJ2-1
clone size: .
D gene: .
CDR3 protein: CASRWGSGNEQFF
CDR3 DNA: TGTGCCAGCAGATGGGGTAGCGGCAATGAGCAGTTCTTC

V gene: TRBV2
CDR3 length: 15
J gene: TRBJ2-3
clone size: .
D gene: .
CDR3 protein: CASSGDRPTTDTQYF
CDR3 DNA: TGTGCCAGCAGCGGCGACAGACCAACCACAGATACGCAGTATTTT

V gene: TRBV21-1
CDR3 length: 16
J gene: TRBJ2-7
clone size: .
D gene: .
CDR3 protein: CASSTNRDRVCYEQYF
CDR3 DNA: TGTGCCAGCAGCACCAACCGGGACAGGGTCTGCTACGAGCAGTACTTC

V gene: TRBV19
CDR3 length: 15
J gene: TRBJ2-1
clone size: .
D gene: TRBD1
CDR3 protein: CASRTAGGNYNEQFF
CDR3 DNA: TGTGCCAGTAGGACCGCAGGGGGCAACTACAATGAGCAGTTCTTC

V gene: TRBV6-6
CDR3 length: 14
J gene: TRBJ1-4
clone size: few
D gene: TRBD1
CDR3 protein: CASSYGTGKLELFF
CDR3 DNA: TGTGCCAGCAGTTACGGGACAGGGAAATTGGAACTGTTTTTT

V gene: TRBV24-1
CDR3 length: 15
J gene: TRBJ2-5
clone size: .
D gene: TRBD1
CDR3 protein: CATSDFRGRDETQYF
CDR3 DNA: TGTGCCACCAGTGATTTCAGGGGGAGAGATGAGACCCAGTACTTC

V gene: TRBV28
CDR3 length: 12
J gene: TRBJ1-5
clone size: few
D gene: .
CDR3 protein: CVIGESNQPQHF
CDR3 DNA: TGTGTGATCGGTGAGAGCAATCAGCCCCAGCATTTT

V gene: TRBV6-5
CDR3 length: 13
J gene: TRBJ1-5
clone size: few
D gene: .
CDR3 protein: CASRPQGNQPQHF
CDR3 DNA: TGTGCCAGCAGGCCACAGGGCAATCAGCCCCAGCATTTT

V gene: TRBV7-7
CDR3 length: 18
J gene: TRBJ2-5
clone size: few
D gene: TRBD2
CDR3 protein: CASSSLTSGRSDGNTQYF
CDR3 DNA: TGTGCCAGCAGTTCCCTGACTAGCGGGAGGTCTGACGGGAATACCCAGTACTTC

V gene: TRBV4-2
CDR3 length: 15
J gene: TRBJ2-7
clone size: .
D gene: TRBD1
CDR3 protein: CASSPEGQGDNEQYF
CDR3 DNA: TGTGCCAGCAGCCCAGAAGGACAGGGCGATAACGAGCAGTACTTC

V gene: TRBV19
CDR3 length: 13
J gene: TRBJ2-7
clone size: .
D gene: .
CDR3 protein: CATARVPSYEQYF
CDR3 DNA: TGTGCCACCGCCAGGGTCCCTTCCTACGAGCAGTACTTC

V gene: TRBV27
CDR3 length: 14
J gene: TRBJ2-1
clone size: .
D gene: TRBD2
CDR3 protein: CASSSGGGYNEQFF
CDR3 DNA: TGTGCCAGCTCTAGCGGGGGGGGCTACAATGAGCAGTTCTTC

V gene: TRBV24-1
CDR3 length: 13
J gene: TRBJ2-7
clone size: .
D gene: .
CDR3 protein: CATSGGVPNEQYF
CDR3 DNA: TGTGCCACCAGTGGGGGGGTCCCTAACGAGCAGTACTTC

V gene: TRBV7-3
CDR3 length: 16
J gene: TRBJ2-3
clone size: .
D gene: TRBD2
CDR3 protein: CASSEPTSGSTDTQYF
CDR3 DNA: TGTGCCAGCAGCGAACCGACTAGCGGTAGCACAGATACGCAGTATTTT

V gene: TRBV27
CDR3 length: 13
J gene: TRBJ2-1
clone size: .
D gene: TRBD2
CDR3 protein: CASRLAGENEQFF
CDR3 DNA: TGTGCCAGCAGGCTAGCGGGAGAGAATGAGCAGTTCTTC

V gene: TRBV5-1
CDR3 length: 15
J gene: TRBJ1-1
clone size: .
D gene: TRBD1
CDR3 protein: CASSPTPGQLDEAFF
CDR3 DNA: TGCGCCAGCAGCCCCACTCCGGGACAGCTAGATGAAGCTTTCTTT

V gene: TRBV19
CDR3 length: 14
J gene: TRBJ1-2
clone size: .
D gene: .
CDR3 protein: CASSPQTGPYGYTF
CDR3 DNA: TGTGCCAGTAGTCCCCAGACAGGTCCCTATGGCTACACCTTC